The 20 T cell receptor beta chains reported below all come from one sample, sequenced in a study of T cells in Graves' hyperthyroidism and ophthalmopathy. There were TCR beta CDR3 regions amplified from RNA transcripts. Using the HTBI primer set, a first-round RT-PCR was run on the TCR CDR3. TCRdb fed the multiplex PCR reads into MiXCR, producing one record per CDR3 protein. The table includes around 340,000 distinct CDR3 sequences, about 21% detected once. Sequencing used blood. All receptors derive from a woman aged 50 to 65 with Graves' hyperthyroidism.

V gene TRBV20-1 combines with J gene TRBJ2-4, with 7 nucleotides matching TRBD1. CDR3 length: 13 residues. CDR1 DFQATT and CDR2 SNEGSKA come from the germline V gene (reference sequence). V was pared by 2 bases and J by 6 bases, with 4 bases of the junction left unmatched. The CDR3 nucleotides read TGCAGTGCTAGAAGGGCAGGGGGAAACATTCAGTACTTC. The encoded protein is CSARRAGGNIQYF.

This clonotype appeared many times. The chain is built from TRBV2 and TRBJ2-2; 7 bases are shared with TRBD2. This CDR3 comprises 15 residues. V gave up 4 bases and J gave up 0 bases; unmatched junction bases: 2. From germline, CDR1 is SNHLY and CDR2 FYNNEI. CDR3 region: CASSVAGANTGELFF. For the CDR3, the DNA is TGTGCCAGCAGTGTGGCGGGGGCGAACACCGGGGAGCTGTTTTTT.

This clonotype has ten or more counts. The CDR3 protein is CASSRSGGGQTEAFF. The CDR3 DNA is TGTGCCAGCAGCCGATCAGGGGGCGGGCAGACTGAAGCTTTCTTT. This chain joins TRBV3-1 and TRBJ1-1; TRBD1 agrees at 8 bases. Germline CDR1 is LGHDT and CDR2 is YNNKEL (reference sequence). The CDR3 runs to 15 residues. After removal of 4 bases from V and 5 bases from J, the junction contained 9 bases not matched to a gene.

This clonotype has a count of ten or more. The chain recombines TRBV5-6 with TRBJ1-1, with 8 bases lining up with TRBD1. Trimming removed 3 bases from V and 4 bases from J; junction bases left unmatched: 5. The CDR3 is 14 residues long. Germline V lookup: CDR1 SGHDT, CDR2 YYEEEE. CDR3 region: CASSSGGRGTEAFF. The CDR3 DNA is TGTGCCAGCAGCTCAGGGGGCAGAGGCACTGAAGCTTTCTTT. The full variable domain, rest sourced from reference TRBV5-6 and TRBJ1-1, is DAGVTQSPTHLIKTRGQQVTLRCSPKSGHDTVSWYQQALGQGPQFIFQYYEEEERQRGNFPDRFSGHQFPNYSSELNVNALLLGDSALYLCASSSGGRGTEAFFGQGTRLTVV.

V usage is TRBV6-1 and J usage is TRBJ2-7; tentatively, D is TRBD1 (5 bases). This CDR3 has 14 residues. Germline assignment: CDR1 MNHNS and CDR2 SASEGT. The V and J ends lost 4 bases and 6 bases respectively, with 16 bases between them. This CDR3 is CASSVYTRAGEQYF. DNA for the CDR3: TGTGCCAGCAGTGTCTACACCAGGGCAGGCGAGCAGTACTTC.

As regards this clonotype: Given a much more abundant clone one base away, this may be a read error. The CDR3 region has the DNA TGTGCCACCAGTGATGAAGGGGCCCCGAATCAGCCCCAGCATTTT. Protein sequence: CATSDEGAPNQPQHF. The chain is built from TRBV24-1 and TRBJ1-5, with a tentative D call TRBD1 (5 bases). The CDR3 extends over 15 amino acids. Germline V gene lookup returns CDR1 KGHDR and CDR2 SFDVKD. V was clipped by 3 bases and J by 4 bases, with 12 bases between them.

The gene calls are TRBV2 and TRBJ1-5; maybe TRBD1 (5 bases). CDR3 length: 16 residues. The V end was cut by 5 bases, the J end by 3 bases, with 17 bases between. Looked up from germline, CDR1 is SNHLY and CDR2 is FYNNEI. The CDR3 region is CASSFYTGTLNQPQHF. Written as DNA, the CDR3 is TGTGCCAGCAGTTTTTATACAGGAACCCTCAATCAGCCCCAGCATTTT.

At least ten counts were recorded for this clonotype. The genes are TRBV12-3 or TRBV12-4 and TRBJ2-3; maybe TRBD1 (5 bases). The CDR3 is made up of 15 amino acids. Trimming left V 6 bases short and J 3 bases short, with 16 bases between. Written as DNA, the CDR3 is TGTGCCAGCAGCATGGTGTCCAAGGGGACAGATACGCAGTATTTT. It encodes CASSMVSKGTDTQYF.

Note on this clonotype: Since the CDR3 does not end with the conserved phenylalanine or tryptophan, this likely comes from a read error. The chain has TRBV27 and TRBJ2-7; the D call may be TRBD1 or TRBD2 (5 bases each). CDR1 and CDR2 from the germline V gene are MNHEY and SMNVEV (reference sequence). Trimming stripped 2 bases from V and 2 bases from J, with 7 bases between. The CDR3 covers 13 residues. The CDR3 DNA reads TGTGCCAGCAGTTTAGGGGGTCCCTACGAGCAGTACCTC. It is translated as CASSLGGPYEQYL.

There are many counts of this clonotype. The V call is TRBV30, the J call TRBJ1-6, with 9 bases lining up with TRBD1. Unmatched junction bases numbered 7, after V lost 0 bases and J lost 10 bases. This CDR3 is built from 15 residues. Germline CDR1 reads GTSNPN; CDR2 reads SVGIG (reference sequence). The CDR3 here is CAWSVNRGRRSPLHF. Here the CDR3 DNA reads TGTGCCTGGAGTGTTAACAGGGGGCGAAGGTCACCCCTCCACTTT.

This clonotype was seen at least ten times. CDR3 nucleotides: TGTGCCAGCAGCCTTACAGGGACGAACACTGAAGCTTTCTTT. Translation: CASSLTGTNTEAFF. The chain recombines TRBV7-9 with TRBJ1-1; the D gene is possibly TRBD1 (6 bases). CDR1 is SEHNR, CDR2 FQNEAQ, per germline (reference sequence). This CDR3 has 14 residues. Trimming left V 5 bases short and J 1 base short, with 11 bases between.

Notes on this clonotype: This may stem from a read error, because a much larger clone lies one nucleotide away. CDR3 nucleotides: TGCAGTGCTAGAGATTTACTGAGCGCCCAGCATTTT. Amino acids: CSARDLLSAQHF. The chain carries TRBV20-1 and TRBJ1-5; D gene ambiguous. The germline gives CDR1 DFQATT, CDR2 SNEGSKA (reference sequence). Trimming stripped 0 bases from V and 11 bases from J, with 11 bases between. This CDR3 has 12 amino acids.

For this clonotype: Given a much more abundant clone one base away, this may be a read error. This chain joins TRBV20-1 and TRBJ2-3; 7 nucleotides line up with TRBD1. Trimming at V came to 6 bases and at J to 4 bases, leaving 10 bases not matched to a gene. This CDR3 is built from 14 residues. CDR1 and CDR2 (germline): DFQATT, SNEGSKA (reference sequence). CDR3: CSAPPTGSSDTQYF. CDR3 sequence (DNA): TGCAGTGCCCCACCGACAGGGTCCTCAGATACGCAGTATTTT.

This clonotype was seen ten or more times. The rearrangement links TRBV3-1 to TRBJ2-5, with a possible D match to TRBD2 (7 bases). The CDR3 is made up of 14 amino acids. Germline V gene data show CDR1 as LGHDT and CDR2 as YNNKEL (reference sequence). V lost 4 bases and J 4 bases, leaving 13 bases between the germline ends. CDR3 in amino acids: CASSRGGLRETQYF. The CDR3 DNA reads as TGTGCCAGCAGCCGGGGGGGCCTTCGAGAGACCCAGTACTTC.

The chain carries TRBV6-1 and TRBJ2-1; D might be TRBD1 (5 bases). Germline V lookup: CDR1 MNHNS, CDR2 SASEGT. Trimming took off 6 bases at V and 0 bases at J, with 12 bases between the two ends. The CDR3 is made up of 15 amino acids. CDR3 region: CASRIRAASYNEQFF. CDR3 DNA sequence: TGTGCCAGCAGAATCAGGGCGGCCTCCTACAATGAGCAGTTCTTC.

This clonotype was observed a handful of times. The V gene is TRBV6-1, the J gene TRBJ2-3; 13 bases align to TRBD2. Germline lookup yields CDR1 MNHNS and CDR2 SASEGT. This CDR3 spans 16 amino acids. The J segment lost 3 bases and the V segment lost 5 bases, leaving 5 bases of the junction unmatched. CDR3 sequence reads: CASSFPTSGRTDTQYF. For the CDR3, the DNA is TGTGCCAGCAGTTTCCCGACTAGCGGGAGGACAGATACGCAGTATTTT.

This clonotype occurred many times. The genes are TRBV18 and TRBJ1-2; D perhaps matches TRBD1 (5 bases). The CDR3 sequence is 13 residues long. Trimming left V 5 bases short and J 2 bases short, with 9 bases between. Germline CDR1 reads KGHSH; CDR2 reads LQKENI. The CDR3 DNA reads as TGTGCCAGCTCAGAGACAGAGAACTATGGCTACACCTTC. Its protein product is CASSETENYGYTF.

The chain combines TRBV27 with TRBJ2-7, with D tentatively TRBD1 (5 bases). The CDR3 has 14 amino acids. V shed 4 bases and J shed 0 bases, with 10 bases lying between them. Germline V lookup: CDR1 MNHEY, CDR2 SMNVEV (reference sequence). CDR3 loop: CASSYHRLSYEQYF. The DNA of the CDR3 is TGTGCCAGCAGTTATCACAGGCTCTCCTACGAGCAGTACTTC.

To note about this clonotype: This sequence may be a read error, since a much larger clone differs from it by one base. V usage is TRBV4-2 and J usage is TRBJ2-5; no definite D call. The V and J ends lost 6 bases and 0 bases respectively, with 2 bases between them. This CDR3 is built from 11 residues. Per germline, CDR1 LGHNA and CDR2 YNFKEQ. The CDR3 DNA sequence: TGTGCCAGCAGAAACCAAGAGACCCAGTACTTC. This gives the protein CASRNQETQYF.

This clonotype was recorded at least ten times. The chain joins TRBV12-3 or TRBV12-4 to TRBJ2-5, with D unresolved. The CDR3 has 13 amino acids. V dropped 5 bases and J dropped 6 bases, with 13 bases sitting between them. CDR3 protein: CASSGEAWKTQYF. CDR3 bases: TGTGCCAGCAGTGGAGAGGCTTGGAAGACCCAGTACTTC.